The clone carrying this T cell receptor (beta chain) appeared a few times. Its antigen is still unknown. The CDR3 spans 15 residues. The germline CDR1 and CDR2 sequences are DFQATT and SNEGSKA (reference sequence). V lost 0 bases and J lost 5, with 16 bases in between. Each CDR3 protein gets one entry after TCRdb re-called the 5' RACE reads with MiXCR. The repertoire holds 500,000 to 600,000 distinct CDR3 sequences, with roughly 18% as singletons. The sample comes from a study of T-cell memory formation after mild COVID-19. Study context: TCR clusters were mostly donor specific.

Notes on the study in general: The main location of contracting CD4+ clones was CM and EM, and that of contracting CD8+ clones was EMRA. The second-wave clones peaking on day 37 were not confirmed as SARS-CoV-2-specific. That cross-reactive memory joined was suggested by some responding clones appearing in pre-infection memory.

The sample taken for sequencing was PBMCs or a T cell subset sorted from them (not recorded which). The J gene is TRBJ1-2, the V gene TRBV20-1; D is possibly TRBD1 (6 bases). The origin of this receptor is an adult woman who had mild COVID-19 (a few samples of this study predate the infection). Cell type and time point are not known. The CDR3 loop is CSARDPQGLRYGYTF. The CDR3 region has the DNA TGCAGTGCTAGAGACCCCCAGGGGCTCCGGTATGGCTACACCTTC.